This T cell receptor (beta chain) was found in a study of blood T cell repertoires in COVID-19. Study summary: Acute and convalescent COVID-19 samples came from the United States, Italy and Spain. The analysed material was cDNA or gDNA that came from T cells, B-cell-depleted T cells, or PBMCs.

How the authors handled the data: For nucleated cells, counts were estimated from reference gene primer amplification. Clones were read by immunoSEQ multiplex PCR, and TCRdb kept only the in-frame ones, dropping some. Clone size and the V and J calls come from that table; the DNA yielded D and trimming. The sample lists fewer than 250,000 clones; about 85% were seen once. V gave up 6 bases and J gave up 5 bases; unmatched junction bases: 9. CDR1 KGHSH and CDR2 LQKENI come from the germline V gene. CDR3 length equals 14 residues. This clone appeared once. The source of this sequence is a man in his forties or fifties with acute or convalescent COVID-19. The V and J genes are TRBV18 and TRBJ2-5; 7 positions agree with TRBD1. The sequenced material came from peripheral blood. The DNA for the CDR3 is TGTGCCAGCTCCCGGGACAGTCTCGCCGAGACCCAGTACTTC. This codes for CASSRDSLAETQYF.